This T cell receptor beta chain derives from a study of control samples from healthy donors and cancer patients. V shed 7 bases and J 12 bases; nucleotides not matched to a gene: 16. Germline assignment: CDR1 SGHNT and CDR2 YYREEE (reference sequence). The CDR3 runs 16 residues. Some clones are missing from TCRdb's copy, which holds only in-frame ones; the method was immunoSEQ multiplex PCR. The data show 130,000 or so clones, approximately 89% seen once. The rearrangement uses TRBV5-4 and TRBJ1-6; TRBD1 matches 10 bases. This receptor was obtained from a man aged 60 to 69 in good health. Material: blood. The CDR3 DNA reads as TGTGCCAGCCGTCCCGGGACAGGGGTGGATATTGGACCCCTCCACTTT. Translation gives CASRPGTGVDIGPLHF.